The T cell receptor beta chain under discussion was sequenced for a study of blood T cell repertoires in COVID-19. Study context: T cells, B-cell-depleted T cells, or PBMCs provided the cDNA or gDNA that served as material.

The germline V gene has CDR1 LNHDA and CDR2 SQIVND (reference sequence). The V end lost 5 bases, the J end lost 5 bases, and 12 bases lay between the germline ends. CDR3 length: 14 residues. Measured with immunoSEQ multiplex PCR; TCRdb has only the in-frame clones, and not every one. Among 300,000 to 350,000 clones listed, 80% to 90% were seen once. Allocation to cohorts depended on clinical history reported by the participants. The chain couples TRBV19 to TRBJ2-2, with D perhaps matching TRBD2 (6 bases). Sequences were obtained from PBMCs or T cells enriched from blood (not recorded which). This sequence was found in a man in his thirties or forties who had recovered from COVID-19. For the CDR3, the DNA is TGTGCCAGTAGTGCCAGCGGGTGGACCGGGGAGCTGTTTTTT. Its protein is CASSASGWTGELFF.